A selection of T cell receptor beta chains follows, all from one sample in a study of cytotoxic CD8 clonotypes in ibrutinib-treated CLL. Using immunoSEQ multiplex PCR, the repertoire was profiled, and TCRdb retains in-frame clones only, with some absent. The data contain 150,000 or so clones, around 76% of them seen just once; the ten biggest clones take up 4.5% to 6%. The specimen comprised PBMCs, sampled after 24 months of ibrutinib treatment. The receptors shown here come from a human donor with chronic lymphocytic leukemia. Both conserved end residues are part of each CDR3. D genes are given only for firm matches. A row's size may be missing; if present it is once, few, many or a size class.

TRBD1	few	TRBV5-4	TRBJ1-2	TGTGCCAGCAGCCAGGGACAGGGGGCAGGAGGCTACACCTTC	CASSQGQGAGGYTF
-	-	TRBV21-1	TRBJ2-3	TGTGCCAGCAGCAAAGGGACCCTAGCGGGTGGGACAGATACGCAGTATTTT	CASSKGTLAGGTDTQYF
TRBD2	-	TRBV5-1	TRBJ2-1	TGCGCCAGCAGCGAACAGCCGCCAGGACTAGCGGCAAACAATGAGCAGTTCTTC	CASSEQPPGLAANNEQFF
-	-	TRBV4-2	TRBJ1-6	TGTGCCAGCAGCTTGGGGGGGCCGTCCAATTCACCCCTCCACTTT	CASSLGGPSNSPLHF
-	-	TRBV19	TRBJ2-5	TGTGCCAGTAGTATAGCGGGCCGGGAGACCCAGTACTTC	CASSIAGRETQYF
-	-	TRBV6-1	TRBJ2-1	TGTGCCAGCTCGCAGGGGGGGTACTACAATGAGCAGTTCTTC	CASSQGGYYNEQFF
TRBD1	once	TRBV7-3	TRBJ1-2	TGTGCCAGCAGGAAGACCGGGACAGGGCTGGACTATGGCTACACCTTC	CASRKTGTGLDYGYTF
-	-	TRBV18	TRBJ2-3	TGTGCCAGCTCACCCGGGACACCCGACCTAGATACGCAGTATTTT	CASSPGTPDLDTQYF
TRBD1	-	TRBV2	TRBJ2-6	TGTGCCAGCAGTGCGACAGGGGCTGGGGCCAACGTCCTGACTTTC	CASSATGAGANVLTF
TRBD1	-	TRBV7-3	TRBJ2-3	TGTGCCAGCAGCACAAACAGGGGAGATACGCAGTATTTT	CASSTNRGDTQYF